The entry below gives a single TCR beta chain sequence along with its context. Its cognate antigen is unknown. The record originates from a study of Tregs in tolerant kidney transplant recipients. Germline V lookup: CDR1 LGHNA, CDR2 YNFKEQ. This CDR3 comprises 16 residues. The V gene lost 4 bases and the J gene lost 4 bases, with 19 bases spanning the gap. Libraries were prepared by immunoSEQ multiplex PCR; TCRdb keeps only in-frame clonotypes and omits some of them. Of over 60,000 clones listed, approximately 98% are singletons. The study's findings and limits: This study did not directly address biological reproducibility.

This clonotype was obtained from a human donor who received a combined kidney and bone marrow transplant. V is TRBV4-2 and J is TRBJ1-1; D is possibly TRBD1 (6 bases). Sequenced here: CD4+ T cells from blood, sampled before the transplant. CDR3 residues: CASSRLRTDRVTEAFF. In nucleotides, the CDR3 is TGTGCCAGCAGCCGTTTAAGGACAGATCGGGTCACTGAAGCTTTCTTT.